Below, 18 T cell receptor beta chains from the same sample are listed, as sequenced in a study of blood T cell repertoires in COVID-19. Some clones are missing from TCRdb's copy, which holds only in-frame ones; the method was immunoSEQ multiplex PCR. The repertoire has hundreds of thousands of clones, 65% to 90% of them found once; the top ten carry 7.4%. The sequencing input was peripheral blood. The receptors were gathered from a woman between 50 and 59 years old with acute or convalescent COVID-19.

The chain couples TRBV11-2 to TRBJ2-1; TRBD2 matches 7 bases. The V segment lost 5 bases and the J segment 3 bases; nucleotides outside the gene matches: 7. Germline values: CDR1 SGHAT, CDR2 FQNNGV. This CDR3 is built from 15 residues. CDR3 protein: CASSQHASGYNEQFF. The CDR3 DNA reads as TGTGCCAGCAGCCAGCACGCTAGCGGCTACAATGAGCAGTTCTTC.

The chain links TRBV5-1 to TRBJ1-6; a possible D gene is TRBD1 (5 bases). V was trimmed by 4 bases and J by 0 bases, leaving 14 bases between them. The CDR3 sequence is 17 residues long. Germline assignment: CDR1 SGHRS and CDR2 YFSETQ. The CDR3 DNA sequence: TGCGCCAGCAGCCGCCGTCAGGGCAGCTCCTATAATTCACCCCTCCACTTT. Its protein product is CASSRRQGSSYNSPLHF. The full variable domain, with the rest looked up from reference TRBV5-1 and TRBJ1-6, is KAGVTQTPRYLIKTRGQQVTLSCSPISGHRSVSWYQQTPGQGLQFLFEYFSETQRNKGNFPGRFSGRQFSNSRSEMNVSTLELGDSALYLCASSRRQGSSYNSPLHFGNGTRLTVT.

The chain carries TRBV5-1 and TRBJ2-5; 7 positions agree with TRBD1. The length of the CDR3 is 15 residues. V was pared by 0 bases and J by 4 bases, with 6 bases of the junction left unmatched. Looked up from germline, CDR1 is SGHRS and CDR2 is YFSETQ. This CDR3 is CASSLDVGTAETQYF. The DNA of the CDR3 is TGCGCCAGCAGCTTGGATGTTGGGACAGCAGAGACCCAGTACTTC.

The chain recombines TRBV5-4 with TRBJ2-5; 7 bases fit TRBD1. The V segment lost 4 bases and the J segment 3 bases; nucleotides outside the gene matches: 9. Looked up from germline, CDR1 is SGHNT and CDR2 is YYREEE (reference sequence). CDR3 length: 15 amino acids. CDR3 loop: CASSAIGQDKETQYF. CDR3 sequence (DNA): TGTGCCAGCAGCGCCATTGGACAGGATAAAGAGACCCAGTACTTC.

CDR3 nucleotides: TGTGCCAGCAGGAGAGGGAGCAGGGGGAAAGAGACCCAGTACTTC. As protein: CASRRGSRGKETQYF. The V gene is TRBV28, the J gene TRBJ2-5; 7 bases match TRBD1. Germline CDR1 reads MDHEN; CDR2 reads SYDVKM. J was trimmed by 3 bases and V by 6 bases; bases with no gene match: 10. This CDR3 region has 15 residues.

This clone was counted a few times. The chain couples TRBV9 to TRBJ1-1; D is perhaps TRBD1 (5 bases). CDR1 is SGDLS and CDR2 is YYNGEE in the germline V gene. V was shortened by 0 bases and J by 5 bases, with 14 bases between the two germline ends. The CDR3 consists of 15 residues. The CDR3 loop reads CASSVVAGGVTEAFF. The CDR3 DNA reads TGTGCCAGCAGCGTAGTGGCAGGAGGGGTGACTGAAGCTTTCTTT.

The V gene is TRBV24-1, the J gene TRBJ2-3, with D maybe TRBD2 (5 bases). Deletions cut 12 bases from V and 0 bases from J, with 15 bases between. This CDR3 spans 14 amino acids. CDR1 and CDR2 from the germline V gene are KGHDR and SFDVKD. The CDR3 spells CAPNGVASTDTQYF. The DNA of the CDR3 is TGTGCCCCCAACGGGGTGGCTAGCACAGATACGCAGTATTTT.

V and J are TRBV19 and TRBJ2-1, with 9 bases fitting TRBD2. Per the germline V gene, CDR1 is LNHDA and CDR2 is SQIVND (reference sequence). CDR3 length: 15 amino acids. The V segment lost 6 bases and the J segment 0 bases; nucleotides outside the gene matches: 3. The CDR3: CASRSSGSSYNEQFF. The CDR3 nucleotides are TGTGCCAGTAGAAGTAGCGGGAGCTCCTACAATGAGCAGTTCTTC.

The rearrangement links TRBV30 to TRBJ2-6; D gene ambiguous. CDR1 is GTSNPN, CDR2 SVGIG, per germline (reference sequence). The V end lost 3 bases, the J end lost 2 bases, and 8 bases lay between the germline ends. This CDR3 has 14 amino acids. The chain's CDR3 is CAWRRVAGANVLTF. The CDR3 coding sequence is TGTGCCTGGAGACGGGTGGCTGGGGCCAACGTCCTGACTTTC.

This clone has just a few counts. The V and J genes are TRBV5-4 and TRBJ1-3, with 9 positions matching TRBD1. The V segment lost 4 bases and the J segment 11 bases; nucleotides outside the gene matches: 10. This CDR3 spans 14 amino acids. From germline, CDR1 is SGHNT and CDR2 YYREEE (reference sequence). CDR3: CASSAGQGGGAIYF. The CDR3 region has the DNA TGTGCCAGCAGCGCGGGACAGGGAGGAGGCGCCATATATTTT.

V is TRBV4-1 and J is TRBJ1-5; 7 bases match TRBD1. Trimming at V came to 8 bases and at J to 3 bases, leaving 4 bases not matched to a gene. The CDR3 spans 13 residues. The germline CDR1 and CDR2 sequences are MGHRA and YSYEKL. The DNA of the CDR3 is TGCGCCAGCTCGGACAGGATCAATCAGCCCCAGCATTTT. Translation gives CASSDRINQPQHF.

The chain carries TRBV19 and TRBJ1-1; the D gene is possibly TRBD1 (5 bases). Germline V gives CDR1 LNHDA, CDR2 SQIVND (reference sequence). The ends were cut back, 4 bases at V and 7 bases at J, with 16 bases in the middle. This CDR3 contains 14 residues. The CDR3 DNA follows: TGTGCCAGTAGTACGGGGGTCGCGCCGGATGAAGCTTTCTTT. It encodes CASSTGVAPDEAFF.

The chain has TRBV5-1 and TRBJ2-2; 10 positions agree with TRBD2. Germline V gene data show CDR1 as SGHRS and CDR2 as YFSETQ. The length of the CDR3 is 15 residues. The junction had 7 bases not matched to a gene; V was cut back by 1 base and J by 10 bases. The CDR3 loop reads CASSLTSGTLEELFF. In nucleotides, the CDR3 is TGCGCCAGCAGCTTGACTAGCGGGACCTTGGAGGAGCTGTTTTTT.

The rearrangement joins TRBV5-4 to TRBJ2-7, with 10 bases identical to TRBD2. The CDR3 spans 14 residues. The V and J ends lost 3 bases and 4 bases, in that order; junction bases with no gene match: 4. Looked up from germline, CDR1 is SGHNT and CDR2 is YYREEE (reference sequence). CDR3 amino acids: CASSSGTSVYEQYF. Written as DNA, the CDR3 is TGTGCCAGCAGCTCCGGGACTAGCGTTTACGAGCAGTACTTC.

J is TRBJ2-2 and V is TRBV5-1, with 12 positions matching TRBD1. The CDR3 sequence is 15 residues long. Germline lookup yields CDR1 SGHRS and CDR2 YFSETQ. Trimming at V came to 3 bases and at J to 7 bases, leaving 4 bases not matched to a gene. This CDR3 reads CASSWGQGAFGELFF. For the CDR3, the DNA is TGCGCCAGCAGCTGGGGACAGGGGGCTTTCGGGGAGCTGTTTTTT.

The CDR3 is CASSTRTGRGYTF. The CDR3 nucleotides read TGTGCCAGCAGCACCCGGACAGGGAGAGGCTACACCTTC. This chain uses TRBV9 with TRBJ1-2, with 8 bases identical to TRBD1. The V gene end was trimmed by 4 bases and the J gene end by 8 bases; junction bases not matched to a gene: 7. The CDR3 is made up of 13 amino acids. Germline V gene lookup returns CDR1 SGDLS and CDR2 YYNGEE.

The V and J genes are TRBV2 and TRBJ1-5; 7 bases line up with TRBD1. The CDR3 has 13 amino acids. Germline-derived CDR1 and CDR2 are SNHLY and FYNNEI. J was trimmed by 6 bases and V by 6 bases; bases with no gene match: 5. The chain's CDR3 is CASSTGEFQPQHF. The CDR3 DNA reads TGTGCCAGCAGCACAGGGGAGTTTCAGCCCCAGCATTTT.

This chain links TRBV7-2 with TRBJ1-3; 7 nucleotides match TRBD1. Germline V gene lookup returns CDR1 SGHTA and CDR2 FQGNSA. CDR3 length equals 16 residues. V dropped 5 bases and J dropped 4; count of bases not matched to a gene: 11. This chain's CDR3 is CASSLELTGVGNTIYF. CDR3 bases: TGTGCCAGCAGCCTAGAACTAACAGGGGTGGGAAACACCATATATTTT.